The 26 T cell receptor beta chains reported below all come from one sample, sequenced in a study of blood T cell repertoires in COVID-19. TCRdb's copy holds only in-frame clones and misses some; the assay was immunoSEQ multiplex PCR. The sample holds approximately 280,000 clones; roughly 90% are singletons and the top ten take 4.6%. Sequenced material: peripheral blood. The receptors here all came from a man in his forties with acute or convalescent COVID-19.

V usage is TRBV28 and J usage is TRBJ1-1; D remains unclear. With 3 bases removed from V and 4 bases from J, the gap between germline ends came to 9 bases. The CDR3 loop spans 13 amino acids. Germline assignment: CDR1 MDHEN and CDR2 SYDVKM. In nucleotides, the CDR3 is TGTGCCAGCAGTTTTCCCGCGGGCACTGAAGCTTTCTTT. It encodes CASSFPAGTEAFF.

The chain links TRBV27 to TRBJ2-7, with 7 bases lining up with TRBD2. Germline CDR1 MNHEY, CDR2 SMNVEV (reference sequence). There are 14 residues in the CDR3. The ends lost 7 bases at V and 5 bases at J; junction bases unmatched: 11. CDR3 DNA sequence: TGTGCCAGCACCCTTGCTTGGGGGGGGAACGAGCAGTACTTC. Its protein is CASTLAWGGNEQYF.

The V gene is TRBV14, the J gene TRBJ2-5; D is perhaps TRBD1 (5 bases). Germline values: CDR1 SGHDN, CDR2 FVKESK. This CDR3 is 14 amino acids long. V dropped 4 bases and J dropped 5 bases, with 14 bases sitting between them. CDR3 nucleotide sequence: TGTGCCAGCAGCCTCTTCCAGGGAACGGAGACCCAGTACTTC. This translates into CASSLFQGTETQYF.

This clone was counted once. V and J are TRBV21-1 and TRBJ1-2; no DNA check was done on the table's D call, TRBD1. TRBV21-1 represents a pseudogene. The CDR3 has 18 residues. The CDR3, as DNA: TGTGCCAGCAGCAGGGAGGGGACAGGGAGTGATGAGAACTATGGCTACACCTTC. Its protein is CASSREGTGSDENYGYTF.

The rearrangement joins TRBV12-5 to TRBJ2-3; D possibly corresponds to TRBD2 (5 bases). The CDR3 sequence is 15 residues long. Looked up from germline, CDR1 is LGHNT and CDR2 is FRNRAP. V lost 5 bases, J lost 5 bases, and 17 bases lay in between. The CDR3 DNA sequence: TGTGCTAGTGGTGCCCGAGGGTTGACCGGAGATACGCAGTATTTT. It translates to CASGARGLTGDTQYF.

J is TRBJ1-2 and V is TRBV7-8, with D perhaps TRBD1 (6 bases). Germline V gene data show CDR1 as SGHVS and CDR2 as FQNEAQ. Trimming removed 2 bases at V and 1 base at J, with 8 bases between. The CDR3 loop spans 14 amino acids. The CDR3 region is CASSLPGDNYGYTF. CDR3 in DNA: TGTGCCAGCAGCTTACCAGGGGATAACTATGGCTACACCTTC.

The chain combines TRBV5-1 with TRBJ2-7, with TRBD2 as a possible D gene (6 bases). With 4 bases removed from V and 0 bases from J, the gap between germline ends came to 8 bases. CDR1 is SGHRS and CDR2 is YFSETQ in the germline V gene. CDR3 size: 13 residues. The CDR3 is CASSVDYSYEQYF. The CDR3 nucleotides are TGCGCCAGCAGCGTGGACTACTCCTACGAGCAGTACTTC.

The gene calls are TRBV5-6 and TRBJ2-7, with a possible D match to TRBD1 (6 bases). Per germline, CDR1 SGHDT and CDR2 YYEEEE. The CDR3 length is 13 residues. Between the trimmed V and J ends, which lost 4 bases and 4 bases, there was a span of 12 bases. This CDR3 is CASSPGTPYEQYF. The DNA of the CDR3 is TGTGCCAGCAGCCCCGGGACACCATACGAGCAGTACTTC. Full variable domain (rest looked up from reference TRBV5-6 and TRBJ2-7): DAGVTQSPTHLIKTRGQQVTLRCSPKSGHDTVSWYQQALGQGPQFIFQYYEEEERQRGNFPDRFSGHQFPNYSSELNVNALLLGDSALYLCASSPGTPYEQYFGPGTRLTVT.

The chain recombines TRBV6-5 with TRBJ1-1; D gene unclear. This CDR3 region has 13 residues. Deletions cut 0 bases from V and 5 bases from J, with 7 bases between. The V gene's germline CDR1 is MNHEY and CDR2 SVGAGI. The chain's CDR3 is CASSYSGATEAFF. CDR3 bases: TGTGCCAGCAGTTACTCGGGAGCGACTGAAGCTTTCTTT.

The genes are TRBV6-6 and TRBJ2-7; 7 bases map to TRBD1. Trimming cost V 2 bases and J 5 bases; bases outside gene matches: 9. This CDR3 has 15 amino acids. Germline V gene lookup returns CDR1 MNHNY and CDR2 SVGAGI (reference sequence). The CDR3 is CASSYRRQGENEQYF. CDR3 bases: TGTGCCAGCAGTTACCGCCGGCAGGGGGAGAACGAGCAGTACTTC.

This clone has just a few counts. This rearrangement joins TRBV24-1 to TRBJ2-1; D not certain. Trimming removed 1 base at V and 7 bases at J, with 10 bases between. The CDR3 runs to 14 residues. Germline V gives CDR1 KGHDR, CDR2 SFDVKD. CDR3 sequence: CATSDLYWSNEQFF. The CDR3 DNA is TGTGCCACCAGTGATTTATACTGGAGTAATGAGCAGTTCTTC.

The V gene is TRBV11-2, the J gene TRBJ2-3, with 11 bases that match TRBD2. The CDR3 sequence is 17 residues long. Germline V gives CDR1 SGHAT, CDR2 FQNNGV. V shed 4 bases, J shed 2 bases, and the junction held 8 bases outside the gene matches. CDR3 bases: TGTGCCAGCAGCTCTAGGGTAGCGGGGGGGTACACAGATACGCAGTATTTT. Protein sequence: CASSSRVAGGYTDTQYF.

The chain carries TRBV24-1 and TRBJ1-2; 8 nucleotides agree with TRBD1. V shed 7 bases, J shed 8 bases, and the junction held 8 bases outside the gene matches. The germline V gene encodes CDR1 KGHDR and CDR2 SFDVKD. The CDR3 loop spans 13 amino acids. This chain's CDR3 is CATSDDRGKGYTF. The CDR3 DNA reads TGTGCCACCAGCGATGACAGGGGAAAGGGCTACACCTTC.

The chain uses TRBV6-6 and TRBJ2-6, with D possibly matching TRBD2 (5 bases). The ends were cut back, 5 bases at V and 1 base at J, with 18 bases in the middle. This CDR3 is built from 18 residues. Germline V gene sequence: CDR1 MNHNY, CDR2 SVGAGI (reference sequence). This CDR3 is CASSLRREGGSGANVLTF. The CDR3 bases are TGTGCCAGCAGTCTCCGACGGGAAGGAGGTTCTGGGGCCAACGTCCTGACTTTC.

CDR3 sequence (DNA): TGTGCCAGCAGCAAAAGGCAGGAAAAGTGGGACACTGAAGCTTTCTTT. Translation gives CASSKRQEKWDTEAFF. The chain is built from TRBV21-1 and TRBJ1-1; the table's D call TRBD1 went unverified against the DNA. TRBV21-1 is an annotated pseudogene. CDR3 length equals 16 residues.

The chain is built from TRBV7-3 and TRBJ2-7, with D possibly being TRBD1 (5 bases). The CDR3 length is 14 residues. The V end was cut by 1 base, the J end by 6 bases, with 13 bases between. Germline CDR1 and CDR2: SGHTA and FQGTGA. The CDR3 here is CASSLIGREGEQYF. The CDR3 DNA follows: TGTGCCAGCAGCTTAATAGGCAGGGAAGGCGAGCAGTACTTC. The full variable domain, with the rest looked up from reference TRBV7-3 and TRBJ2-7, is GAGVSQTPSNKVTEKGKYVELRCDPISGHTALYWYRQSLGQGPEFLIYFQGTGAADDSGLPNDRFFAVRPEGSVSTLKIQRTERGDSAVYLCASSLIGREGEQYFGPGTRLTVT.

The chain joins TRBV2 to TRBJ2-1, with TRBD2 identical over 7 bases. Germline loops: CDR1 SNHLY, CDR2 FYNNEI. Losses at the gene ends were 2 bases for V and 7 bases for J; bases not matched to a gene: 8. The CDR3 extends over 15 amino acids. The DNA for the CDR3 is TGTGCCAGCAGTGAAAATGGCGGGGGTAATAATGAGCAGTTCTTC. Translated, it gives CASSENGGGNNEQFF.

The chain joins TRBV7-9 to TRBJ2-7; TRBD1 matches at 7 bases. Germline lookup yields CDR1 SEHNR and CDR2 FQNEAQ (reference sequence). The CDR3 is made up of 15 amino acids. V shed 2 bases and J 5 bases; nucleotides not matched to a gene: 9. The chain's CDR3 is CASSLHAGGFNEQYF. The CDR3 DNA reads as TGTGCCAGCAGCTTACATGCAGGGGGATTTAACGAGCAGTACTTC.

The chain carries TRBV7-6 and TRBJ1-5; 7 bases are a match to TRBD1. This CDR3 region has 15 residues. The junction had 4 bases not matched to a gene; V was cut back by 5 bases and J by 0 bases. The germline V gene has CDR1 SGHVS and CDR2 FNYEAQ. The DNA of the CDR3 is TGTGCCAGCAGCCCGGGGACAGCTAGCAATCAGCCCCAGCATTTT. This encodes CASSPGTASNQPQHF.

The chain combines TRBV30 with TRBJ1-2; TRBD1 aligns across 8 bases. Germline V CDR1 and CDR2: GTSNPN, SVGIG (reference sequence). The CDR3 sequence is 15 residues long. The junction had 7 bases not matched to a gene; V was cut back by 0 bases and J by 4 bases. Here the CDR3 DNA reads TGTGCCTGGAGTGTACGAACAGGGGGGAGCTATGGCTACACCTTC. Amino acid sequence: CAWSVRTGGSYGYTF.

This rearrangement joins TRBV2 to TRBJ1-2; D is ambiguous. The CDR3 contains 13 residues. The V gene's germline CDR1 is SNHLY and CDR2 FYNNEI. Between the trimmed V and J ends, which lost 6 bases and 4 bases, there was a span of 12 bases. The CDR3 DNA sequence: TGTGCCAGCAGCGAATCGAAACTCTATGGCTACACCTTC. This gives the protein CASSESKLYGYTF.

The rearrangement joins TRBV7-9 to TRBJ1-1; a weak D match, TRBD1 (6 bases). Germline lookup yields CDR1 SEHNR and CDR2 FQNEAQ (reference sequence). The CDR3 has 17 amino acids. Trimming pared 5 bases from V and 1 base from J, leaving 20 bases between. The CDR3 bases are TGTGCCAGCAGCGAGCCAGGGGTCTCCCCATCGAACACTGAAGCTTTCTTT. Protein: CASSEPGVSPSNTEAFF.

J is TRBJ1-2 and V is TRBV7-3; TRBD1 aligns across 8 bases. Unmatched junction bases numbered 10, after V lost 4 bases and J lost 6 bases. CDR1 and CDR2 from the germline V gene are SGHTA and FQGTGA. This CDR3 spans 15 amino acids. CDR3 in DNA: TGTGCCAGCAGCTCCGGACAGGGAGGGCTTGATGGCTACACCTTC. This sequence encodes CASSSGQGGLDGYTF.

CDR3 region: CASSLSGTGVGDTQYF. For the CDR3, the DNA is TGTGCCAGCAGCCTTTCCGGGACAGGGGTAGGAGATACGCAGTATTTT. The chain employs TRBV11-2 and TRBJ2-3, with TRBD1 identical over 10 bases. The CDR3 runs to 16 residues. The trim removed 5 bases at V and 5 bases at J, leaving 10 bases unmatched. CDR1 and CDR2 from the germline V gene are SGHAT and FQNNGV.

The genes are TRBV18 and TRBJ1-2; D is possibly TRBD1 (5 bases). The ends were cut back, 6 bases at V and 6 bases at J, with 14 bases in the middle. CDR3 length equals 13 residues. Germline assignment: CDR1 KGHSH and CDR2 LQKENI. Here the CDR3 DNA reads TGTGCCAGCTCTCCGACTGACAGACATGGCTACACCTTC. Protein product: CASSPTDRHGYTF.

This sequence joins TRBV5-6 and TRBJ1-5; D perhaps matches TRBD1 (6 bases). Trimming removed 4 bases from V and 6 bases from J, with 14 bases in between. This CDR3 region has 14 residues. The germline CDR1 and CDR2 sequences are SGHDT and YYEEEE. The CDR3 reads CASSVRGQFQPQHF. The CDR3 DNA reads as TGTGCCAGCAGCGTACGCGGACAGTTTCAGCCCCAGCATTTT.